This TCR beta chain was profiled in a study of shared clonotypes between healthy human individuals. Study-wide background: Per donor, CD8 memory used one plate, CD8 naive used two, CD4 memory used three and CD4 naive used three.

The sample holds a few counts of this clone. Method: immunoSEQ multiplex PCR; TCRdb's copy keeps in-frame clones and lacks some. The sample shows about a million clones, approximately 80% of them seen only once. CDR1 and CDR2 from the germline V gene are MDHEN and SYDVKM. V lost 2 bases, J lost 3 bases, and 8 bases lay in between. The CDR3 contains 14 residues. The sequenced sample was memory CD4+ T cells from PBMCs. The subset denotes: CD45RA-negative fraction. The TCR comes from a man aged 18 to 29 in good health. Some clones in this sample may be carry-over from other donors' samples. This sequence joins TRBV28 and TRBJ1-3; the D gene is possibly TRBD1 (5 bases). The CDR3 DNA reads TGTGCCAGCAGTTTAGGGGCGGATGGAAACACCATATATTTT. Translating it yields CASSLGADGNTIYF.